These T cell receptor beta chains were read from a single sample in a study of T cells in Graves' hyperthyroidism and ophthalmopathy. TCRdb reprocessed the multiplex PCR reads with MiXCR, giving one entry per CDR3 protein. The table shows around 240,000 distinct CDR3 sequences, with approximately 14% occurring only once. What was sequenced was blood. Receptors originate from a middle-aged woman with Graves' hyperthyroidism that later progressed to Graves' ophthalmopathy. The CDR3 runs from the conserved cysteine through the conserved F or W. D genes are given only for firm matches. Size is omitted from some rows. Given values are once, few, many or a class for expanded clones.

d_call	j_call	v_call	clone_size	cdr3_aa	cdr3_nt
NA	TRBJ2-1	TRBV9	many	CASSGPGALGEQFF	TGTGCCAGCAGCGGCCCGGGCGCCTTGGGTGAGCAGTTCTTC
NA	TRBJ2-7	TRBV12-3/TRBV12-4	NA	CAGSLSYEQYF	TGTGCCGGCAGTTTAAGCTACGAGCAGTACTTC
TRBD1	TRBJ1-4	TRBV24-1	many	CATSDTGAKLFF	TGTGCCACCAGTGACACAGGGGCCAAACTGTTTTTT
NA	TRBJ1-5	TRBV6-1	NA	CASSERGFDNQPQHF	TGTGCCAGCAGTGAACGGGGCTTCGACAATCAGCCCCAGCATTTT
TRBD2	TRBJ2-1	TRBV11-2	many	CASSLGLAGFEQFF	TGTGCCAGCAGCTTGGGACTAGCGGGATTTGAGCAGTTCTTC
NA	TRBJ1-1	TRBV9	few	CASSVAPGLNTEAFF	TGTGCCAGCAGCGTAGCGCCAGGCTTGAACACTGAAGCTTTCTTT
NA	TRBJ2-7	TRBV6-1	NA	CASTLGAGAYEQYF	TGTGCCAGCACCCTGGGGGCGGGTGCCTACGAGCAGTACTTC
NA	TRBJ2-7	TRBV5-4	NA	CASSQTTTYEQYF	TGTGCCAGCAGCCAAACTACCACCTACGAGCAGTACTTC
NA	TRBJ1-4	TRBV20-1	many	CSARASTGTNEKLFF	TGCAGTGCTAGAGCCTCTACAGGGACTAATGAAAAACTGTTTTTT
TRBD2	TRBJ2-3	TRBV20-1	many	CSARGQVAGFLRYTQYF	TGCAGTGCTAGGGGCCAGGTAGCGGGCTTCCTCAGGTATACGCAGTATTTT
TRBD1	TRBJ1-5	TRBV2	many	CASTGTGLGNQPQHF	TGTGCCAGCACGGGGACAGGGTTAGGAAATCAGCCCCAGCATTTT
NA	TRBJ1-5	TRBV12-3/TRBV12-4	many	CASRAVEGILNCYSNQPQHF	TGTGCCAGCAGGGCGGTCGAGGGCATCTTGAATTGCTATAGCAATCAGCCCCAGCATTTT
NA	TRBJ2-3	TRBV5-5	few	CASSLRFTGEDTDTQYF	TGTGCCAGCAGCTTGCGGTTCACGGGAGAGGACACAGATACGCAGTATTTT
TRBD2	TRBJ2-2	TRBV20-1	many	CSASSGRVGELFF	TGCAGTGCTAGTAGCGGGAGAGTCGGGGAGCTGTTTTTT
NA	TRBJ2-1	TRBV2	many	CASSPERAGYNEQFF	TGTGCCAGCAGCCCCGAGCGGGCTGGCTACAATGAGCAGTTCTTC
NA	TRBJ1-1	TRBV11-3	many	CASSLTTGTEAFF	TGTGCCAGCAGCTTAACCACAGGGACTGAAGCTTTCTTT
TRBD2	TRBJ2-7	TRBV28	many	CASSRTTSGRAYEQYF	TGTGCCAGCAGTCGAACAACTAGCGGGAGGGCCTACGAGCAGTACTTC
NA	TRBJ2-1	TRBV13	many	CASSSRGWEALTSASSYNEQFF	TGTGCCAGCAGCTCTCGAGGGTGGGAGGCCCTTACCTCAGCAAGCTCCTACAATGAGCAGTTCTTC
NA	TRBJ1-2	TRBV19	NA	CASSSPGRINYGYTF	TGTGCCAGTAGTTCCCCAGGACGGATTAACTATGGCTACACCTTC
NA	TRBJ2-3	TRBV6-2/TRBV6-3	many	CASSYSAPLTSQTQYF	TGTGCCAGCAGTTACTCGGCCCCCTTGACCAGTCAAACGCAGTATTTT
NA	TRBJ2-2	TRBV20-1	many	CSARDFANTGELFF	TGCAGTGCACGGGACTTCGCGAACACCGGGGAGCTGTTTTTT
TRBD1	TRBJ1-4	TRBV9	many	CASKPGQGNEKLFF	TGTGCCAGCAAACCGGGACAGGGGAATGAAAAACTGTTTTTT
NA	TRBJ1-2	TRBV30	few	CAWSIIQGEVGYTF	TGTGCCTGGAGTATAATACAGGGTGAAGTTGGCTACACCTTC
TRBD2	TRBJ2-1	TRBV7-9	many	CASSLVSGRAILHNEQFF	TGTGCCAGCAGCTTAGTGTCCGGGAGGGCCATCTTACACAATGAGCAGTTCTTC
NA	TRBJ2-6	TRBV7-3	many	CASSLGNSGANVLTF	TGTGCCAGCAGCCTCGGGAACTCTGGGGCCAACGTCCTGACTTTC
NA	TRBJ2-5	TRBV20-1	many	CSAPRQSRGLSQYF	TGCAGTGCTCCTAGACAGTCCCGAGGATTGAGCCAGTACTTC
NA	TRBJ1-5	TRBV30	many	CAWSVFRDQPQHF	TGTGCCTGGAGTGTATTTCGAGACCAGCCCCAGCATTTT
NA	TRBJ2-2	TRBV27	NA	CASNRVNMVGELFF	TGTGCCAGCAACCGCGTGAACATGGTCGGGGAGCTGTTTTTT
TRBD2	TRBJ2-1	TRBV30	many	CAWSGISLAGVVNEQFF	TGTGCCTGGAGTGGAATAAGTCTAGCGGGAGTAGTAAATGAGCAGTTCTTC
NA	TRBJ2-3	TRBV28	many	CASSLSPGQPRGDTQYF	TGTGCCAGCAGTTTATCCCCCGGACAACCCCGGGGGGATACGCAGTATTTT
NA	TRBJ2-3	TRBV12-3/TRBV12-4	many	CASRSGGMGTDTQYF	TGTGCCAGCAGGTCCGGGGGAATGGGCACAGATACGCAGTATTTT